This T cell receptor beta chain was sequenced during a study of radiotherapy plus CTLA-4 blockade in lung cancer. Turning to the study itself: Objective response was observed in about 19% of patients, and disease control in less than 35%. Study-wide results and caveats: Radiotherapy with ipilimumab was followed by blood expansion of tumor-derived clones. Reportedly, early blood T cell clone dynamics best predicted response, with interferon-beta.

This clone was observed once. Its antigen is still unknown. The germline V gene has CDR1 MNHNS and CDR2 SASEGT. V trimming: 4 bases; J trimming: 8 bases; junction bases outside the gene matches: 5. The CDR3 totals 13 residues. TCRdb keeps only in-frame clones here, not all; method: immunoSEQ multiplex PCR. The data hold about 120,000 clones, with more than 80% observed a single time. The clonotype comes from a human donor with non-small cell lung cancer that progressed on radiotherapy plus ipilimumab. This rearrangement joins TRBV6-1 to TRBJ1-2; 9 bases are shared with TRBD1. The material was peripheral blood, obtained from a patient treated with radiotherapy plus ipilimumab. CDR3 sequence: CASSAWTGAGYTF. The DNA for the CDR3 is TGTGCCAGCAGTGCGTGGACAGGGGCCGGCTACACCTTC.